The entry below gives a single T cell receptor beta chain sequence along with its context. This specimen comes from a study of blood T cell repertoires in COVID-19. Study background: The cDNA or gDNA used as material had been derived from T cells, B-cell-depleted T cells, or PBMCs.

Germline V gene data show CDR1 as MNHEY and CDR2 as SMNVEV (reference sequence). V dropped 2 bases and J dropped 2; count of bases not matched to a gene: 3. This CDR3 is built from 15 residues. How the authors handled the data: Amplifying reference gene primers gave estimates of nucleated cell counts. The protocol was immunoSEQ multiplex PCR, while the TCRdb copy is restricted to in-frame clones and leaves out a portion. V and J calls and clone size follow that table, whereas D and trimming were derived from the DNA. The data show 100,000 to 150,000 clones, with around 85% seen just once and 6% to 9.5% held by the top ten.

The chain carries TRBV27 and TRBJ2-1, with 7 bases fitting TRBD2. This receptor was taken from a man between 65 and 85 years old who had recovered from COVID-19. The source material was peripheral blood. The DNA of the CDR3 is TGTGCCAGCAGTTTACGGGGGGTTACCTACAATGAGCAGTTCTTC. Its protein product is CASSLRGVTYNEQFF.